This T cell receptor (beta chain) emerged from a study of T cell responses to AZD1222 COVID-19 vaccine. Notes on the study in general: Along spike, vaccine-associated CD4 TCRs were found throughout, with dominance at 160-218 and 743-854. In the spike-specific TCR repertoire, nearly half reportedly target unmutated variant regions. Donors were chiefly white British, with a greater number of females, and clonal diversity was perhaps underestimated. With two AZD1222 doses given, Spike-specific TCR breadth and depth both rose.

TCRdb's table, derived via immunoSEQ multiplex PCR, lists solely in-frame clones and lacks some. The top ten hold 13% to 15% of the sample, which has about 120,000 clones, about 92% seen once. This clone occurred a few times. As yet, its antigen is unknown. Germline V gene sequence: CDR1 SGDLS, CDR2 YYNGEE. Between the trimmed V and J ends, which lost 3 bases and 3 bases, there was a span of 7 bases. The CDR3 contains 13 residues. Source: peripheral blood, taken on day 0 of AZD1222 vaccination. The sequence came from an adult in good health. The chain carries TRBV9 and TRBJ2-1, with a weak D call TRBD1 (6 bases). CDR3 region: CASSGTVYNEQFF. CDR3 sequence (DNA): TGTGCCAGCAGCGGGACAGTCTACAATGAGCAGTTCTTC.